Reported below is one T cell receptor beta chain. These data originate in a study of blood T cell repertoires in COVID-19. CDR1 and CDR2 from the germline V gene are KGHDR and SFDVKD. The germline V and J ends were trimmed by 3 bases and 6 bases, with 23 bases remaining between them. The CDR3 is 18 residues long. Some clones are missing from TCRdb's copy, which holds only in-frame ones; the method was immunoSEQ multiplex PCR. The table records about 350,000 clones, approximately 87% of them present only once. The chain carries TRBV24-1 and TRBJ2-1, with TRBD1 as a possible D gene (5 bases). The receptor was derived from a woman between 25 and 40 years old who had recovered from COVID-19. The sample was PBMCs or T cells enriched from blood (not recorded which). CDR3 in DNA: TGTGCCACCAGTGATGACCCTAGGGGCCCTCGGCTTGGCAATGAGCAGTTCTTC. Translation: CATSDDPRGPRLGNEQFF.